A single T cell receptor (beta chain) is shown here with its context. The data derive from a study of blood T cell repertoires in COVID-19. On the study more broadly: T cells, B-cell-depleted T cells, or PBMCs supplied cDNA or gDNA.

The trim removed 2 bases at V and 4 bases at J, leaving 14 bases unmatched. This CDR3 is built from 18 residues. Germline assignment: CDR1 LNHNV and CDR2 YYDKDF (reference sequence). Under the authors' procedure: Nucleated cell number was recorded as an estimate derived from reference gene primer amplification. The assay was immunoSEQ multiplex PCR, and TCRdb's table has in-frame clones only and misses some. D and trimming come from the DNA, and the V and J calls and clone size come from that table. Of some 300,000 clones listed, approximately 89% are singletons. Clinical history reported by participants formed the basis on which cohorts were assigned. Exposed enrollees had met someone with a PCR-confirmed or clinician-diagnosed COVID-19 case at some point within the 2 weeks before study entry.

Material for sequencing was PBMCs or T cells enriched from blood (not recorded which). The chain recombines TRBV15 with TRBJ1-2; 9 positions match TRBD1. This sequence was found in a woman aged 45-65 years who had been exposed to COVID-19. DNA for the CDR3: TGTGCCACCAGCAGAAACCAAGAGGGACAGGGCTTCAGCTATGGCTACACCTTC. Translating it yields CATSRNQEGQGFSYGYTF.